The sample holds a few counts of the clone carrying this T cell receptor beta chain. Bulk TCR libraries used previously described methods and listed TCR primers. MiXCR, run by TCRdb on the PCR reads, gives a single entry per CDR3 protein. Of more than 550,000 distinct CDR3 sequences in the sample, around 25% were seen once. This sample stems from a study of molecular identifiers for immune sequencing clone quantification. The sequenced material came from naive CD8+ T cells from blood, with Jurkat cell RNA spiked in. Sample subset: FACS-sorted CD8+CD4-CCR7+CD45RA+ naive T cells. The TCR comes from a human donor in good health. Some libraries in this study had Jurkat cell RNA spiked in.

CDR3 loop: CASSSTGPRPGELFF. Here the CDR3 DNA reads TGTGCCAGCAGCTCGACCGGGCCTCGACCCGGGGAGCTGTTTTTT. The chain employs TRBV7-9 and TRBJ2-2; the D is unclear. This CDR3 contains 15 residues. Germline V gene sequence: CDR1 SEHNR, CDR2 FQNEAQ (reference sequence). V was trimmed by 4 bases and J by 6 bases, leaving 15 bases between them.